This record looks at one T cell receptor beta chain sequence and its context. Via MiXCR, TCRdb re-called the 5' RACE reads, giving one row per CDR3 protein. The sample shows about 180,000 distinct CDR3 sequences, about 6.2% of them seen only once. This sample stems from a study of T cells after yellow fever vaccination. V shed 4 bases and J shed 5 bases, with 12 bases lying between them. The germline V gene encodes CDR1 SGHRS and CDR2 YFSETQ. There are 13 residues in the CDR3. V usage is TRBV5-1 and J usage is TRBJ2-5; no reliable D call. The material sequenced was CD4+ T cells sorted from PBMCs, taken on the day of the first yellow fever vaccination. The sequence was collected from a man younger than 35 who received the YFV17D yellow fever vaccine. CDR3 sequence: CASSRPLGETQYF. CDR3 DNA: TGCGCCAGCAGCAGACCCCTAGGGGAGACCCAGTACTTC.